This TCR beta chain originates from a study of cytomegalovirus exposure and HLA in healthy donors. This clone has only one observation. Its antigen is unidentified. The V end was cut by 0 bases, the J end by 0 bases, with 4 bases between. This CDR3 comprises 14 residues. From germline, CDR1 is SGHRS and CDR2 YFSETQ. PCR employed 60 Vbeta and 13 Jbeta primers. Clones were sequenced by immunoSEQ multiplex PCR, and TCRdb holds only the in-frame ones, with some missing. The sample holds 55,000 to 80,000 clones, just under 80% seen once. Findings and caveats of the study: It was confirmed in vitro that a few of the CMV-associated chains were specific for CMV antigens. Per a prior analysis, the majority of TCR beta V segments were productive roughly 90% or roughly 30% of the time.

The sequenced sample was PBMCs. The receptor was derived from a man aged 35-49 years in good health and CMV-seronegative. This rearrangement joins TRBV5-1 to TRBJ2-1; D remains ambiguous. CDR3 in amino acids: CASSLVYSYNEQFF. The CDR3 coding sequence is TGCGCCAGCAGCTTGGTCTACTCCTACAATGAGCAGTTCTTC.